Below are 17 T cell receptor beta chains sequenced from a single sample in a study of cytomegalovirus exposure and HLA in healthy donors. The PCR used 60 Vbeta and 13 Jbeta primers. Profiling relied on immunoSEQ multiplex PCR, and the TCRdb table lists in-frame clones only, not all of them. The sample has 60,000 to 75,000 clones; approximately 79% are singletons. The sequencing input was PBMCs. These receptors originate from a woman in her 30s in good health and CMV-seronegative.

This clone has a handful of counts. The V and J genes are TRBV19 and TRBJ1-4, with TRBD1 matching 8 bases. Germline values: CDR1 LNHDA, CDR2 SQIVND (reference sequence). The V segment lost 5 bases and the J segment 3 bases; nucleotides outside the gene matches: 2. The CDR3 runs 14 residues. The CDR3, as DNA: TGTGCCAGTAGTTGGACAGGGTCTAATGAAAAACTGTTTTTT. Its protein is CASSWTGSNEKLFF.

This chain links TRBV7-2 with TRBJ2-3; the D gene is possibly TRBD2 (7 bases). V lost 5 bases to trimming and J lost 1 base, with 13 bases between them. Germline V gene lookup returns CDR1 SGHTA and CDR2 FQGNSA. The CDR3 covers 15 residues. The CDR3, as DNA: TGTGCCAGCAGCCAGTTAGGGGGGGGCACAGATACGCAGTATTTT. Translating gives CASSQLGGGTDTQYF.

This clone was found a few times. The chain recombines TRBV30 with TRBJ1-5, with 7 bases identical to TRBD1. The CDR3 has 18 residues. Trimming cost V 4 bases and J 0 bases; bases outside gene matches: 15. In germline, CDR1 is GTSNPN, CDR2 SVGIG (reference sequence). This chain's CDR3 is CAWKDGGQAFYSNQPQHF. The CDR3 region has the DNA TGTGCCTGGAAGGACGGCGGACAGGCCTTTTATAGCAATCAGCCCCAGCATTTT.

V usage is TRBV5-1 and J usage is TRBJ2-5; tentative D call: TRBD1 (5 bases). Germline CDR1 and CDR2: SGHRS and YFSETQ. With 0 bases removed from V and 3 bases from J, the gap between germline ends came to 12 bases. This CDR3 is built from 15 residues. Here the CDR3 DNA reads TGCGCCAGCAGCTTGGCCACGGACAAGAAAGAGACCCAGTACTTC. Translation: CASSLATDKKETQYF. Filled out from reference TRBV5-1 and TRBJ2-5, the complete variable domain reads KAGVTQTPRYLIKTRGQQVTLSCSPISGHRSVSWYQQTPGQGLQFLFEYFSETQRNKGNFPGRFSGRQFSNSRSEMNVSTLELGDSALYLCASSLATDKKETQYFGPGTRLLVL.

The CDR3 DNA follows: TGCGCCAGCAGCTCGTGGGCCGGGACTCAAGCCTACAATGAGCAGTTCTTC. Residues: CASSSWAGTQAYNEQFF. The gene calls are TRBV5-1 and TRBJ2-1; tentative D call: TRBD2 (6 bases). The germline V and J ends were trimmed by 3 bases and 2 bases, with 18 bases remaining between them. CDR3 length: 17 amino acids. CDR1 and CDR2 (germline): SGHRS, YFSETQ.

This chain connects TRBV19 to TRBJ1-3; 9 bases agree with TRBD1. Germline CDR1 and CDR2: LNHDA and SQIVND (reference sequence). With 5 bases clipped from V and 8 bases from J, the junction kept 10 bases outside the gene matches. The CDR3 is 15 amino acids. DNA of the CDR3: TGTGCCAGTAGTTTACCGGGACAGGGTACAGACACCATATATTTT. This gives the protein CASSLPGQGTDTIYF.

The chain links TRBV19 to TRBJ2-1, with a weak D call TRBD2 (6 bases). Germline V gene data show CDR1 as LNHDA and CDR2 as SQIVND (reference sequence). This CDR3 has 15 residues. V gave up 3 bases and J gave up 3 bases, with 12 bases separating them. CDR3 coding DNA: TGTGCCAGTAGTATTGGGCTAGCGTTCTACAATGAGCAGTTCTTC. Amino acid sequence: CASSIGLAFYNEQFF.

The V and J genes are TRBV5-4 and TRBJ1-1, with D possibly TRBD1 on 5 matching bases. CDR3 length: 13 residues. V dropped 0 bases and J dropped 4 bases, with 7 bases sitting between them. Germline lookup yields CDR1 SGHNT and CDR2 YYREEE (reference sequence). CDR3 region: CASSLVGATEAFF. The CDR3 DNA sequence: TGTGCCAGCAGCTTGGTAGGGGCCACTGAAGCTTTCTTT.

This chain connects TRBV7-8 to TRBJ2-3; D remains unclear. The ends were cut back, 5 bases at V and 3 bases at J, with 12 bases in the middle. Germline loops: CDR1 SGHVS, CDR2 FQNEAQ. The CDR3 contains 14 residues. The CDR3 coding sequence is TGTGCCAGCAGCCCCCCGGGTACAACAGATACGCAGTATTTT. Protein sequence: CASSPPGTTDTQYF.

This chain uses TRBV4-3 with TRBJ2-6, with TRBD2 as a possible D gene (5 bases). Germline lookup yields CDR1 LGHNA and CDR2 YSLEER. Deletions cut 0 bases from V and 1 base from J, with 13 bases between. The CDR3 runs 18 residues. The CDR3 loop reads CASSQDGGLLSGANVLTF. CDR3 bases: TGCGCCAGCAGCCAAGATGGAGGACTTTTGTCTGGGGCCAACGTCCTGACTTTC.

As to this clone: A read error may account for a junction end that differs from germline. The identical CDR3 is also encoded by other nucleotide sequences in the sample. This rearrangement joins TRBV7-2 to TRBJ1-2, with TRBD1 matching 7 bases. Germline assignment: CDR1 SGHTA and CDR2 FQGNSA. The length of the CDR3 is 13 residues. DNA for the CDR3: TGCGCCAGCAGCGGCACAGGGGCCTATGGCTACACCTTC. Protein: CASSGTGAYGYTF. The complete variable domain, with remaining parts taken from reference TRBV7-2 and TRBJ1-2, reads GAGVSQSPSNKVTEKGKDVELRCDPISGHTALYWYRQSLGQGLEFLIYFQGNSAPDKSGLPSDRFSAERTGGSVSTLTIQRTQQEDSAVYLCASSGTGAYGYTFGSGTRLTVV.

The chain joins TRBV2 to TRBJ1-5; TRBD1 is a possible D gene (5 bases). This CDR3 has 14 residues. V gave up 3 bases and J gave up 5 bases, with 11 bases separating them. CDR1 and CDR2 from the germline V gene are SNHLY and FYNNEI. In DNA, the CDR3 is TGTGCCAGCAGTGAGGTGACAGCCGATCAGCCCCAGCATTTT. Its translation is CASSEVTADQPQHF.

The chain joins TRBV4-3 to TRBJ2-1; D is undetermined. The germline gives CDR1 LGHNA, CDR2 YSLEER. V was shortened by 4 bases and J by 5 bases, with 9 bases between the two germline ends. The CDR3 is 13 residues long. The CDR3 DNA reads as TGCGCCAGCAGCCCCCAGGCAAACAATGAGCAGTTCTTC. This codes for CASSPQANNEQFF.

CDR3 nucleotides: TGTGCCAGTAGTCGCCAGCAGGATAGCACAGATACGCAGTATTTT. Protein: CASSRQQDSTDTQYF. J is TRBJ2-3 and V is TRBV19; D is undetermined. V lost 5 bases to trimming and J lost 0 bases, with 12 bases between them. CDR1 is LNHDA, CDR2 SQIVND, per germline (reference sequence). CDR3 size: 15 residues.

There are a few counts of this clone. J is TRBJ2-1 and V is TRBV5-1, with 10 bases fitting TRBD2. The V gene's germline CDR1 is SGHRS and CDR2 YFSETQ. Trimming took 7 bases from V and 7 from J; bases not matched to a gene: 8. The CDR3 contains 14 residues. DNA for the CDR3: TGCGCCAGCCTGAGCGGGGGGGCCGCGAATGAGCAGTTCTTC. Its protein product is CASLSGGAANEQFF.

The chain recombines TRBV18 with TRBJ2-7; weak D call: TRBD1 (5 bases). The CDR3 covers 13 residues. Trimming removed 5 bases at V and 9 bases at J, with 17 bases between. Germline V gene data show CDR1 as KGHSH and CDR2 as LQKENI. DNA of the CDR3: TGTGCCAGCTCATCGGACACCGCCTCTTCGCAGTACGTC. Translating it yields CASSSDTASSQYV.

This clone was seen only a few times. This chain uses TRBV6-1 with TRBJ1-1, with 9 bases that match TRBD1. J lost 9 bases, V lost 2 bases, and 7 bases had no gene match. CDR1 MNHNS and CDR2 SASEGT come from the germline V gene. This CDR3 is 14 amino acids long. For the CDR3, the DNA is TGTGCCAGCAGTGAAAGGGGACAGGGCGGCAAAGCTTTCTTT. Translated, it gives CASSERGQGGKAFF.